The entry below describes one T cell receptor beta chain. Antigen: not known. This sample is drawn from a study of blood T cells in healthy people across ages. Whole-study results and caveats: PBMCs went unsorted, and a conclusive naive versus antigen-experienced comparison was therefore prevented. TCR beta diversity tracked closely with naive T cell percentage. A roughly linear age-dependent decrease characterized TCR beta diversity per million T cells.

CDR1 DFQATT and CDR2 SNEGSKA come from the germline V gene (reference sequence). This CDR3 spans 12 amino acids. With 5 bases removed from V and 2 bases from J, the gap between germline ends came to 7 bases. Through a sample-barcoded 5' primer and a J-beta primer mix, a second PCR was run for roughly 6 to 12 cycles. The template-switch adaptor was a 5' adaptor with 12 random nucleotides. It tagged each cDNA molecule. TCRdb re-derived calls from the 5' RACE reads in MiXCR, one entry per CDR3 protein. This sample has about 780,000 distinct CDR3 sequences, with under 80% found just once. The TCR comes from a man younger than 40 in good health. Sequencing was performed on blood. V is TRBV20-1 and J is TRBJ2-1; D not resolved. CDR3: CSAPLAYNEQFF. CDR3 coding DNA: TGCAGTGCTCCCCTAGCCTACAATGAGCAGTTCTTC.